This is a list of T cell receptor beta chains from one sample in a study of Tregs in tolerant kidney transplant recipients. Measured with immunoSEQ multiplex PCR; TCRdb has only the in-frame clones, and not every one. The sample includes 80,000 or so clones, 90% to 95% of them seen just once. Here the sequenced sample was CD4+ T cells from blood (PBMCs), taken 24 months after the transplant. These receptor sequences come from a human patient who received a combined kidney and bone marrow transplant. Among the T cells, some may be from the graft donor. CDR3s include the opening cysteine and the closing phenylalanine or tryptophan. Fields, in order: J gene, V gene, D gene, clone size, CDR3 protein, CDR3 DNA. D genes are given only for firm matches. Size is stated for part of the rows, as once, few or many counts, or as a class when the clone is expanded.

TRBJ2-7 | TRBV7-2 | NA | NA | CASSLAGGPPYEQYF | TGTGCCAGCAGCTTAGCGGGAGGTCCACCCTACGAGCAGTACTTC
TRBJ2-7 | TRBV19 | NA | NA | CASSSPLRGRPYEQYF | TGTGCCAGTAGTAGCCCCCTCCGGGGTAGGCCCTACGAGCAGTACTTC
TRBJ1-4 | TRBV9 | TRBD1 | NA | CASSPLLRQGEKLFF | TGTGCCAGCAGCCCCCTTTTAAGACAGGGAGAAAAACTGTTTTTT
TRBJ2-3 | TRBV30 | TRBD2 | NA | CACRNLAGGTDTQYF | TGTGCCTGTCGGAACCTAGCGGGGGGCACAGATACGCAGTATTTT
TRBJ1-2 | TRBV18 | TRBD1 | NA | CASSLPDRGGGYTF | TGTGCCAGCTCACTCCCGGACAGGGGAGGAGGCTACACCTTC
TRBJ2-2 | TRBV7-3 | NA | NA | CASSLMGAFNTGELFF | TGTGCCAGCAGCTTAATGGGGGCTTTTAACACCGGGGAGCTGTTTTTT
TRBJ1-6 | TRBV7-3 | NA | NA | CASSLTRNSPLHF | TGTGCCAGCAGCCTAACCCGTAATTCCCCCCTCCACTTT
TRBJ2-2 | TRBV2 | TRBD2 | NA | CASSYSGTLNTGELFF | TGTGCCAGCAGTTATAGCGGGACCCTTAACACCGGGGAGCTGTTTTTT
TRBJ1-1 | TRBV9 | NA | NA | CASSVVAENTEAFF | TGTGCCAGCAGCGTAGTCGCAGAGAACACTGAAGCTTTCTTT
TRBJ1-4 | TRBV2 | NA | few | CASGHRGEKLFF | TGTGCCAGCGGGCACAGAGGGGAAAAACTGTTTTTT
TRBJ2-2 | TRBV5-1 | NA | NA | CASRAGTGELFF | TGCGCCAGCCGCGCAGGGACCGGGGAGCTGTTTTTT